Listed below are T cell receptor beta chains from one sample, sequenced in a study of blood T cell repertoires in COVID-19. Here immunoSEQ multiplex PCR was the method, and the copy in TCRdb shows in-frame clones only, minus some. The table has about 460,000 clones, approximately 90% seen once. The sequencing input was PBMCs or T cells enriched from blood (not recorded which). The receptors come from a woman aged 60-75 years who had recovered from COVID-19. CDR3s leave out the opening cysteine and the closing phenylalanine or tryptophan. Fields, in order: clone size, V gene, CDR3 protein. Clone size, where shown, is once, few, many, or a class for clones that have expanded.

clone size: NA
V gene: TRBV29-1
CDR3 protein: SVVQDNYGYT

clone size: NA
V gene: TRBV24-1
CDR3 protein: ATSDQGAASGYT

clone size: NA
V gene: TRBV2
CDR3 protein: ASSAASSYNEQF

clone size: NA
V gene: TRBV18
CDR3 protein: ASSPPGFTGGLGSSAF

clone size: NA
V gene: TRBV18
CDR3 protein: ASSPGTGNTEAF

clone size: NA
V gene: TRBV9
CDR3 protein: ASSVSSGVLQETQY

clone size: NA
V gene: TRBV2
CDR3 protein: ASSKTGQGSSPLH

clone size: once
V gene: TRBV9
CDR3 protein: ASSPGLASLLSSYNEQF

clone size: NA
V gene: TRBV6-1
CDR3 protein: ASSEQGVNQPQH

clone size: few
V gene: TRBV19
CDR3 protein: ASSQGAKGANVLT

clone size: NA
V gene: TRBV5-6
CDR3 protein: ASSLSQGFNQPQH

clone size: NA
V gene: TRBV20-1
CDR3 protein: SASMGGQETQY

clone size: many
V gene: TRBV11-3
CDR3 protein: ASSLQGAGSGANVLT

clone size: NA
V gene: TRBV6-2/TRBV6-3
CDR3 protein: ASSYHRDRVNEQF